This T cell receptor beta chain was identified in a study of shared clonotypes between healthy human individuals. This CDR3 spans 13 amino acids. In germline, CDR1 is SGHAT, CDR2 FQNNGV. Trimming shortened V by 6 bases and J by 3 bases, and 11 bases separated the two germline ends. TCRdb's table, derived via immunoSEQ multiplex PCR, lists solely in-frame clones and lacks some. Of about 2 million clones listed, around 96% are singletons. The naive CD8 population came from CD45RO-negative cells selected for CCR7, without terminally differentiated effector memory CD45RA+ cells. The chain couples TRBV11-2 to TRBJ1-2; a possible D gene is TRBD1 (5 bases). The specimen sequenced was naive CD8+ T cells sorted from blood. The TCR originated in a man aged 18 to 30 in good health. The CDR3 spells CASRDTGDYGYTF. The CDR3 DNA follows: TGTGCCAGCAGAGACACAGGCGACTATGGCTACACCTTC.